Sequencing of this T cell receptor (beta chain) was carried out in a study of blood T cell repertoires in COVID-19. Participants had their cohort set by participant-reported clinical history. CDR3 length: 14 residues. From germline, CDR1 is SGHTA and CDR2 FQGNSA. The ends were cut back, 4 bases at V and 1 base at J, with 8 bases in the middle. Under the authors' procedure: Reference gene primers were amplified, and this amplification served to estimate nucleated cell counts. The assay was immunoSEQ multiplex PCR, and TCRdb's table has in-frame clones only and misses some. The V and J calls and clone size come from that table; D and trimming were worked out from the DNA. The sample consists of about 300,000 clones, around 90% of them appearing once.

The gene calls are TRBV7-2 and TRBJ1-3; perhaps TRBD1 as D (5 bases). The specimen was PBMCs or T cells enriched from blood (not recorded which). The TCR originated in a man aged 60 to 69 who had recovered from COVID-19. CDR3 in amino acids: CASSWGVSGNTIYF. CDR3 nucleotides: TGTGCCAGCAGCTGGGGGGTGTCTGGAAACACCATATATTTT. Variable domain in full (rest from reference TRBV7-2 and TRBJ1-3): GAGVSQSPSNKVTEKGKDVELRCDPISGHTALYWYRQSLGQGLEFLIYFQGNSAPDKSGLPSDRFSAERTGGSVSTLTIQRTQQEDSAVYLCASSWGVSGNTIYFGEGSWLTVV.